Listed here are 11 T cell receptor beta chains from one sample, sequenced in a study of T-cell memory formation after mild COVID-19. TCRdb recomputed calls from the 5' RACE reads with MiXCR, one row per CDR3 protein. The table shows 550,000 to 650,000 distinct CDR3 sequences, with about 18% occurring only once. Material for sequencing was PBMCs or a T cell subset sorted from them (not recorded which). The receptors derive from an adult woman who had mild COVID-19 (a few samples of this study predate the infection). Cell type and time point are not known.

This clonotype has a handful of counts. The chain recombines TRBV9 with TRBJ2-3; no firm D call. CDR3 length: 15 amino acids. V lost 4 bases to trimming and J lost 3 bases, with 15 bases between them. Germline CDR1 is SGDLS and CDR2 is YYNGEE. As DNA, the CDR3 is TGTGCCAGCAGCCCTCGGTCTATCGTTACAGATACGCAGTATTTT. Its translation: CASSPRSIVTDTQYF. The full variable domain, completed using reference TRBV9 and TRBJ2-3, is DSGVTQTPKHLITATGQRVTLRCSPRSGDLSVYWYQQSLDQGLQFLIQYYNGEERAKGNILERFSAQQFPDLHSELNLSSLELGDSALYFCASSPRSIVTDTQYFGPGTRLTVL.

This chain uses TRBV4-1 with TRBJ2-1; 7 bases are a match to TRBD2. The CDR3 sequence is 15 residues long. The V and J ends lost 0 bases and 9 bases, in that order; junction bases with no gene match: 8. Germline lookup yields CDR1 MGHRA and CDR2 YSYEKL. As DNA, the CDR3 is TGCGCCAGCAGCCAAGAGAGTGGGGGGGAAGGTGAGCAGTTCTTC. This encodes CASSQESGGEGEQFF.

The rearrangement links TRBV12-3 or TRBV12-4 to TRBJ1-6, with unresolved D. This CDR3 has 14 amino acids. V was cut by 6 bases and J by 6 bases, with 12 bases left in between. The CDR3 loop is CASSLGPPNSPLHF. Written as DNA, the CDR3 is TGTGCCAGCAGCCTCGGACCTCCTAATTCACCCCTCCACTTT.

This chain uses TRBV20-1 with TRBJ2-3, with TRBD1 matching over 11 bases. The trim removed 6 bases at V and 3 bases at J, leaving 5 bases unmatched. The CDR3 runs 14 residues. Germline V CDR1 and CDR2: DFQATT, SNEGSKA (reference sequence). The CDR3 bases are TGCAGTGCCCAGGACAGGGGGCTTACAGATACGCAGTATTTT. Protein sequence: CSAQDRGLTDTQYF.

This clonotype was recorded a few times. The rearrangement links TRBV30 to TRBJ2-1, with TRBD1 identical over 9 bases. V shed 2 bases and J 6 bases; nucleotides not matched to a gene: 8. Germline assignment: CDR1 GTSNPN and CDR2 SVGIG (reference sequence). The CDR3 sequence is 15 residues long. CDR3 residues: CAWSLGQGILNEQFF. DNA for the CDR3: TGTGCCTGGAGTCTCGGACAGGGGATTCTCAATGAGCAGTTCTTC.

Ten or more counts support this clonotype. V and J are TRBV4-1 and TRBJ2-2; D call uncertain. The CDR3 contains 17 residues. The germline V gene encodes CDR1 MGHRA and CDR2 YSYEKL. V lost 1 base, J lost 1 base, and 13 bases lay in between. For the CDR3, the DNA is TGCGCCAGCAGCCAAGTCGATATGGGGTTGAACACCGGGGAGCTGTTTTTT. Translated: CASSQVDMGLNTGELFF.

For the CDR3, the DNA is TGTGCCAGCAGCTTGCTGGGAACGGATGAGCAGTTCTTC. Its translation: CASSLLGTDEQFF. The V and J genes are TRBV5-4 and TRBJ2-1; D is undetermined. V lost 1 base and J 8 bases, leaving 10 bases between the germline ends. The CDR3 is made up of 13 amino acids. Germline V gene data show CDR1 as SGHNT and CDR2 as YYREEE (reference sequence).

This clonotype occurred a few times. The chain employs TRBV5-1 and TRBJ1-1, with a possible D match to TRBD1 (5 bases). CDR1 is SGHRS and CDR2 is YFSETQ in the germline V gene. The CDR3 covers 15 residues. V dropped 4 bases and J dropped 4 bases, with 17 bases sitting between them. The CDR3 coding sequence is TGCGCCAGCAGCCACCCCCGGGGGGTTGGCACTGAAGCTTTCTTT. As protein: CASSHPRGVGTEAFF.

This clonotype was counted between two and nine times. V is TRBV18 and J is TRBJ2-7, with TRBD2 as a possible D gene (6 bases). Trimming shortened V by 6 bases and J by 6 bases, and 15 bases separated the two germline ends. Germline V gene lookup returns CDR1 KGHSH and CDR2 LQKENI. The CDR3 extends over 13 amino acids. The CDR3 nucleotides read TGTGCCAGCTCCCCCTCGGGGGTGGTCGAGCAGTACTTC. Protein sequence: CASSPSGVVEQYF.

The chain combines TRBV4-1 with TRBJ2-5; possible D gene TRBD1, 6 bases. The CDR3 length is 14 residues. The V end lost 4 bases, the J end lost 5 bases, and 14 bases lay between the germline ends. Per the germline V gene, CDR1 is MGHRA and CDR2 is YSYEKL. In DNA, the CDR3 is TGCGCCAGCAGCCTCGGACAGTCGTTGGAGACCCAGTACTTC. This translates into CASSLGQSLETQYF.

Only a few counts were recorded for this clonotype. The chain links TRBV12-3 or TRBV12-4 to TRBJ1-4; no clear D. V dropped 6 bases and J dropped 7 bases, with 12 bases sitting between them. CDR3 length: 13 residues. In DNA, the CDR3 is TGTGCCAGCAGCCGTGACTCGGGTGAAAAACTGTTTTTT. It specifies CASSRDSGEKLFF.